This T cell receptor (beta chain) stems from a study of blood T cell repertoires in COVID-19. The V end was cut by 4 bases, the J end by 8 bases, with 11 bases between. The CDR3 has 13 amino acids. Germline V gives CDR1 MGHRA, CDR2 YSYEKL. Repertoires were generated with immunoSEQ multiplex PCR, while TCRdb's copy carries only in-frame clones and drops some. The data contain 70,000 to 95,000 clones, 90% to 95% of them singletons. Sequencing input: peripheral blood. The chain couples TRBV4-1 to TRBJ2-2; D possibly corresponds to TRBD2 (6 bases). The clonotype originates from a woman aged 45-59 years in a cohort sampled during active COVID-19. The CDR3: CASSLGGAGELFF. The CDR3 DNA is TGCGCCAGCAGCCTAGGAGGGGCTGGGGAGCTGTTTTTT.